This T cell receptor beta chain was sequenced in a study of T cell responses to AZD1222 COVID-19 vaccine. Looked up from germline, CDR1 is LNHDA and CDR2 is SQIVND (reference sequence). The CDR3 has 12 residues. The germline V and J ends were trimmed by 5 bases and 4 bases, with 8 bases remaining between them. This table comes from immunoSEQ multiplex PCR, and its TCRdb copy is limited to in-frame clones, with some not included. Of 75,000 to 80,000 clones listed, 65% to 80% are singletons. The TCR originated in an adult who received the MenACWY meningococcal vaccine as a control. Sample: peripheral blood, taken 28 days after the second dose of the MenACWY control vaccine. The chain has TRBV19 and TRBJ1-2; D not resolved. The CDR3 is CASSPGAYGYTF. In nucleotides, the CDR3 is TGTGCCAGTAGTCCGGGAGCCTATGGCTACACCTTC.